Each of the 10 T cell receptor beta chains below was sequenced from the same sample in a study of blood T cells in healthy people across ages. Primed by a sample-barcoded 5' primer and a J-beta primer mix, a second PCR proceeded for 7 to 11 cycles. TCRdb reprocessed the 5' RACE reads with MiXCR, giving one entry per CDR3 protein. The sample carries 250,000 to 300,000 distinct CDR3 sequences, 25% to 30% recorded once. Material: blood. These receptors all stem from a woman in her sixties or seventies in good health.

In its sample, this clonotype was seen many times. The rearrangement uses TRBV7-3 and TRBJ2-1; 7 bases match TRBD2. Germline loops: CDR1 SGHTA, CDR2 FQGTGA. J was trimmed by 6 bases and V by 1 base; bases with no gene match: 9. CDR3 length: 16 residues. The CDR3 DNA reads TGTGCCAGCAGCTTAAGGGTCTCTAGCGGAGTCAATGAGCAGTTCTTC. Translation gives CASSLRVSSGVNEQFF.

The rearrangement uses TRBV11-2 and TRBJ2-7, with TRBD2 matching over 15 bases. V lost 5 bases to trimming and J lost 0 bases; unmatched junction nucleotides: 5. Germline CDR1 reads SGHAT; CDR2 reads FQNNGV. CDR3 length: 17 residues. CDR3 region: CASSHGLAGGISYEQYF. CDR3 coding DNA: TGTGCCAGCAGCCATGGACTAGCGGGAGGGATCTCCTACGAGCAGTACTTC.

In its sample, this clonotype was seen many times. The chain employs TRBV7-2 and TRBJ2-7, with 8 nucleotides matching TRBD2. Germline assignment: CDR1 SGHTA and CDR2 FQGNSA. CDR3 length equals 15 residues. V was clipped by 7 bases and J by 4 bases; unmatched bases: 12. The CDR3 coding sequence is TGTGCCAGCAACCAGGGCCTAGCGGGTGATTACGAGCAGTACTTC. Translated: CASNQGLAGDYEQYF.

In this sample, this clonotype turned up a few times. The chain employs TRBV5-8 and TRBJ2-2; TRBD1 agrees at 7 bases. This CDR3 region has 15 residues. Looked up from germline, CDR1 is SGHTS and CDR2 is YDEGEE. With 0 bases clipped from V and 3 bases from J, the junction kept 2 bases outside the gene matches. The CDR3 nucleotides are TGTGCCAGCAGCTTGGAAGGGGGCTACACCGGGGAGCTGTTTTTT. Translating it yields CASSLEGGYTGELFF.

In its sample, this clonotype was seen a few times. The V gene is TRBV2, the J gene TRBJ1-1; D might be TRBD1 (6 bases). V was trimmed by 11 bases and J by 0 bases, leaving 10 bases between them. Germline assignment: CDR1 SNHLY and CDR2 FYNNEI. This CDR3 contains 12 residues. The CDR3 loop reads CAGGQMNTEAFF. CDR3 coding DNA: TGTGCCGGCGGACAGATGAACACTGAAGCTTTCTTT.

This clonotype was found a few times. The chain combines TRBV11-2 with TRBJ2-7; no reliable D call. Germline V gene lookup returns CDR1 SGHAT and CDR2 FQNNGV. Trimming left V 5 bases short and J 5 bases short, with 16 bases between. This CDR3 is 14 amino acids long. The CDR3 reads CASSPSGFENEQYF. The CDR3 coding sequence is TGTGCCAGCAGCCCCTCCGGATTTGAGAACGAGCAGTACTTC.

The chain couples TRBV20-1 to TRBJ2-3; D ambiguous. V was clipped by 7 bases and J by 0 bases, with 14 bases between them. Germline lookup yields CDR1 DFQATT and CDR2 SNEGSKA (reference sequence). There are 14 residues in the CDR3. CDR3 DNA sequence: TGCAGTGTACGTCAAGGAACTAGCACAGATACGCAGTATTTT. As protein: CSVRQGTSTDTQYF.

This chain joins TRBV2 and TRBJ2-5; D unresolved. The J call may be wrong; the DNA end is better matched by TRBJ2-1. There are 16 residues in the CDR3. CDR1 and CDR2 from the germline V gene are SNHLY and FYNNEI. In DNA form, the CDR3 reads TGTGCCAGCAGTGAAGCGGGGAATGGGGTCCGAAATGAGCAGTTCTTC. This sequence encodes CASSEAGNGVRNEQFF.

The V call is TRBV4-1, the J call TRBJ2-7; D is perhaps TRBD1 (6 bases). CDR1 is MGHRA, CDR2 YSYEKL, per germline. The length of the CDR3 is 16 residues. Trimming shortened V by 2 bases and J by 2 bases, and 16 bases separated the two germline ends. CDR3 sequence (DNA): TGCGCCAGCAGCCAAAGGGGGACACTCAAAACCTACGAGCAGTACTTC. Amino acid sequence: CASSQRGTLKTYEQYF.

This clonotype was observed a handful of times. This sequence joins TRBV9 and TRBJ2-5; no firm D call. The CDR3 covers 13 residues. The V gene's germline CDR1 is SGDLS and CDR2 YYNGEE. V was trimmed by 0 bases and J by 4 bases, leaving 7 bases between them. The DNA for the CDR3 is TGTGCCAGCAGCGTAGATCTATTAGAGACCCAGTACTTC. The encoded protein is CASSVDLLETQYF.